This T cell receptor beta chain was profiled in a study of T cells expressing NK-cell markers. Study-wide context: Obtained from sorted CD3+CD56+NKG2C+, CD3+CD56+NKG2C- and CD3+CD56-NKG2C+ T cells were the TCR beta repertoires. Whole-study results and caveats: The HCMV specificity of the expanded NKG2C+ T cell clones stayed unresolved.

This CDR3 contains 14 residues. CDR1 SQVTM and CDR2 ANQGSEA come from the germline V gene. In the case of this clonotype: Its matching antigen is unknown.

TCRdb re-called the 5' RACE reads, yielding one record per CDR3 amino acid sequence without DNA. The ten top clones account for approximately 11%, within a sample of over 350,000 distinct CDR3 sequences. The TCR sequence derives from a woman in her forties or fifties in good health. The sample consisted of blood T cells: a sorted CD56 or NKG2C T cell subset, CD4+ or CD8+ T cells, or bulk PBMC T cells (not recorded which). This sequence joins TRBV29-1 and TRBJ2-7; there is no DNA to check the TCRdb D call of TRBD1. This chain's CDR3 is CSTRAGGKGDEQYF.